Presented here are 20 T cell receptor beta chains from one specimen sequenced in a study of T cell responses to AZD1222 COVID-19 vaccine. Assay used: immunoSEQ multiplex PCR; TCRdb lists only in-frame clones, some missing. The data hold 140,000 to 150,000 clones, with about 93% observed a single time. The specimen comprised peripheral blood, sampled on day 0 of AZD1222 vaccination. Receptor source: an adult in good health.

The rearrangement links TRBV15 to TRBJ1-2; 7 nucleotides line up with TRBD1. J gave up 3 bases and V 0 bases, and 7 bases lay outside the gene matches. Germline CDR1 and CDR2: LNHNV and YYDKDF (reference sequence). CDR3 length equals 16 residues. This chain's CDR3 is CATSRDRRGHDYGYTF. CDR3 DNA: TGTGCCACCAGCAGAGATAGGAGGGGGCATGACTATGGCTACACCTTC.

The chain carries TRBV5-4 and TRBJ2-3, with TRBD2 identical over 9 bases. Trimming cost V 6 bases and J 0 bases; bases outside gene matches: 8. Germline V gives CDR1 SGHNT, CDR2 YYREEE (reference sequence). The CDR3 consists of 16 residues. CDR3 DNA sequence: TGTGCCAGCACCCCTCCTAGCGGGGCTAGCACAGATACGCAGTATTTT. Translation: CASTPPSGASTDTQYF.

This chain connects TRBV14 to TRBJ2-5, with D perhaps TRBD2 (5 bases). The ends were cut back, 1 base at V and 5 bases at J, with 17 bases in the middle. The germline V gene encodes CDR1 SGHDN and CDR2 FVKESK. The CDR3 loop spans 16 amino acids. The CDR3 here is CASSQGKSGIRETQYF. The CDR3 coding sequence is TGTGCCAGCAGCCAAGGGAAGTCGGGAATTCGGGAGACCCAGTACTTC. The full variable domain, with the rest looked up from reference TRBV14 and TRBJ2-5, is EAGVTQFPSHSVIEKGQTVTLRCDPISGHDNLYWYRRVMGKEIKFLLHFVKESKQDESGMPNNRFLAERTGGTYSTLKVQPAELEDSGVYFCASSQGKSGIRETQYFGPGTRLLVL.

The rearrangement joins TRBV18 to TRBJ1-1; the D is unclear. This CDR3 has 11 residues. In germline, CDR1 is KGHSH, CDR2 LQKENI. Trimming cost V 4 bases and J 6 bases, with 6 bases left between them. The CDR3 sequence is CASSQGSEAFF. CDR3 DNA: TGTGCCAGCTCACAGGGATCTGAAGCTTTCTTT.

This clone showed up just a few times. DNA of the CDR3: TGTGCCAGCAGCTTAGTGGGACAGGGATTGAACACTGAAGCTTTCTTT. This sequence encodes CASSLVGQGLNTEAFF. The chain combines TRBV11-2 with TRBJ1-1; 9 bases line up with TRBD1. J was trimmed by 0 bases and V by 1 base; bases with no gene match: 3. Germline loops: CDR1 SGHAT, CDR2 FQNNGV. The CDR3 is made up of 16 amino acids.

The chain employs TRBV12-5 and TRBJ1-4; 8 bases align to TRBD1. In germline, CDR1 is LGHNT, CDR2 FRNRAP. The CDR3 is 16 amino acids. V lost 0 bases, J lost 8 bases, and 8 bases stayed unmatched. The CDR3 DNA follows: TGTGCTAGTGGTTTGGTAATGTACAGGGGGGTCGAAAAACTGTTTTTT. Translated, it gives CASGLVMYRGVEKLFF.

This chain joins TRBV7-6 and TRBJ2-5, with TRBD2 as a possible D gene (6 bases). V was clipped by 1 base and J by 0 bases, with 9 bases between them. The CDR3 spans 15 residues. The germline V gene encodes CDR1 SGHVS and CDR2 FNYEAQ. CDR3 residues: CASSLGGDYQETQYF. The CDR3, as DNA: TGTGCCAGCAGCTTAGGTGGGGACTACCAAGAGACCCAGTACTTC.

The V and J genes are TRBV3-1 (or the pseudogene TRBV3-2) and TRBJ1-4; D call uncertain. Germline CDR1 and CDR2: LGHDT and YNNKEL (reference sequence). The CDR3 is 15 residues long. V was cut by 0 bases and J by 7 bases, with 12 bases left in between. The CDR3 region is CASSQDPESGEKLFF. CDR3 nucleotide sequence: TGTGCCAGCAGCCAAGATCCCGAAAGCGGTGAAAAACTGTTTTTT.

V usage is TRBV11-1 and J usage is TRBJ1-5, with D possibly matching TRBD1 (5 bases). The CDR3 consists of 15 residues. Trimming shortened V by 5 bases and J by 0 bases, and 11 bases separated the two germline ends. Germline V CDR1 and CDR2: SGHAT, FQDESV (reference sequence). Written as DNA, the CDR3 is TGTGCCAGCAGCCAGACAGTTTATAGCAATCAGCCCCAGCATTTT. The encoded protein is CASSQTVYSNQPQHF.

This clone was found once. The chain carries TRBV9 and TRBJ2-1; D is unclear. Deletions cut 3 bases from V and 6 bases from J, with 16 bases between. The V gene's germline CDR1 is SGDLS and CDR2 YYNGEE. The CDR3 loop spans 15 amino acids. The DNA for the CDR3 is TGTGCCAGCAGCGCCGGACCGCGGTGGGGCAATGAGCAGTTCTTC. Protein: CASSAGPRWGNEQFF. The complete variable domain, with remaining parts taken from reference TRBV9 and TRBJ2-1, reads DSGVTQTPKHLITATGQRVTLRCSPRSGDLSVYWYQQSLDQGLQFLIQYYNGEERAKGNILERFSAQQFPDLHSELNLSSLELGDSALYFCASSAGPRWGNEQFFGPGTRLTVL.

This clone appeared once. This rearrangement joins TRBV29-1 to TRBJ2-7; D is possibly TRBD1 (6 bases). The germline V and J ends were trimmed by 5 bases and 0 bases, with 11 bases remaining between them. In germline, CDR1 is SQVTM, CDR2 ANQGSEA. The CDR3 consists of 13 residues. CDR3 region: CSVMDRISYEQYF. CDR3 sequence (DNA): TGCAGCGTTATGGACAGAATCTCCTACGAGCAGTACTTC.

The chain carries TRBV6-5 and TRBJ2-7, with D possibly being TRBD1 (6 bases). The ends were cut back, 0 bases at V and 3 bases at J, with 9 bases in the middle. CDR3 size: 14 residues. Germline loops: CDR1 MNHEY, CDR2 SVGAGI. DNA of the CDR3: TGTGCCAGCAGTTACTCTGGACAGAGCTACGAGCAGTACTTC. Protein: CASSYSGQSYEQYF.

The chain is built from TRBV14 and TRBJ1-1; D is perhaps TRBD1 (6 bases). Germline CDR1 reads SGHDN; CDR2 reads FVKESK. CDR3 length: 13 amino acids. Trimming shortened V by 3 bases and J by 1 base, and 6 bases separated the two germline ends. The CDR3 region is CASSQGQNTEAFF. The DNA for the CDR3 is TGTGCCAGCAGCCAGGGACAGAACACTGAAGCTTTCTTT.

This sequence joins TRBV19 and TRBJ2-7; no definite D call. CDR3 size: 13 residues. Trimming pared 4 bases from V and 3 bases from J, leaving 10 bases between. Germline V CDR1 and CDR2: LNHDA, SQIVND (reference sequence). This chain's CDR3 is CASSTSHLYEQYF. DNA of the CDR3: TGTGCCAGTAGTACCTCCCACCTCTACGAGCAGTACTTC.

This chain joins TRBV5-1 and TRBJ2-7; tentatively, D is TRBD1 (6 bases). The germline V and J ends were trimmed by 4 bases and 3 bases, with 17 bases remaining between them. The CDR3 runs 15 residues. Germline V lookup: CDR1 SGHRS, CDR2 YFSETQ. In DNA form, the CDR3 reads TGCGCCAGCAGCACTACAGGGAGTGACTTCTACGAGCAGTACTTC. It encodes CASSTTGSDFYEQYF.

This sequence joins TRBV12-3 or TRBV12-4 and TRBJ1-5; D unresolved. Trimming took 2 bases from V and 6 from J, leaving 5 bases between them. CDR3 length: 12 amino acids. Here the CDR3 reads CASSLRGQPQHF. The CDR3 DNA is TGTGCCAGCAGTTTACGGGGTCAGCCCCAGCATTTT.

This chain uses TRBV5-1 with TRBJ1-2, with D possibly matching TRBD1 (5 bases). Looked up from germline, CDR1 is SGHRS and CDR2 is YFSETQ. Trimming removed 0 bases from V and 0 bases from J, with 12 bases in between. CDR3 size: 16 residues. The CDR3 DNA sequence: TGCGCCAGCAGCTTGGAGGGGACGGCCACTAACTATGGCTACACCTTC. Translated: CASSLEGTATNYGYTF.

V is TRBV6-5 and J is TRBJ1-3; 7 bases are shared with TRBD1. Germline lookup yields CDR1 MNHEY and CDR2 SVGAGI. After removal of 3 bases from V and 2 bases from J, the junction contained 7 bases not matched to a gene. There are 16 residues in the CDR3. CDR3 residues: CASSYGGTDTGNTIYF. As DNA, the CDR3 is TGTGCCAGCAGTTATGGCGGGACAGATACTGGAAACACCATATATTTT.

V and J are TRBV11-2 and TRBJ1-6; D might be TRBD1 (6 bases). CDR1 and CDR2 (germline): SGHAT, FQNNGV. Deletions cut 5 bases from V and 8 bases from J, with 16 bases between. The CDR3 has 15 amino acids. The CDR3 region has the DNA TGTGCCAGCAGCGCCCGCAGGGGACGGTATTCACCCCTCCACTTT. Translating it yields CASSARRGRYSPLHF.

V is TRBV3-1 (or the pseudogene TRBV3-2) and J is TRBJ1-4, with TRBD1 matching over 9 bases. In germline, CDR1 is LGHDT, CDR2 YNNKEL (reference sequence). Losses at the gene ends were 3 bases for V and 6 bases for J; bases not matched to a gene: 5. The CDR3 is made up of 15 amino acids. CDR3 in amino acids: CASSQNRGQDEKLFF. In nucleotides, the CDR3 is TGTGCCAGCAGCCAGAACAGGGGGCAGGATGAAAAACTGTTTTTT.